The T cell receptor (beta chain) described here comes from a study of blood T cell repertoires in COVID-19. Per the original data handling: Estimates of nucleated cell counts were drawn from the amplification of reference gene primers. The data were produced by immunoSEQ multiplex PCR, yet TCRdb's version contains in-frame clones alone and is incomplete. The V and J calls and clone size are taken from that table; D and trimming were inferred from the DNA. The top ten hold approximately 3.1% of the sample, which has around 360,000 clones, about 90% seen once. Germline V gene lookup returns CDR1 LGHDT and CDR2 YNNKEL (reference sequence). With V trimmed by 7 bases and J by 5 bases, 5 bases remained unmatched. The CDR3 loop spans 14 amino acids. Recovery among Cohort 3 donors was established by two negative PCRs, clearance, or symptom resolution.

The chain links TRBV3-1 (or the pseudogene TRBV3-2) to TRBJ2-1, with 10 bases lining up with TRBD2. Specimen: PBMCs or T cells enriched from blood (not recorded which). This sequence was found in a woman aged 25 to 39 who had recovered from COVID-19. In DNA, the CDR3 is TGTGCCAGCACCTTAGCGGGAGGAAACAATGAGCAGTTCTTC. Translated, it gives CASTLAGGNNEQFF.